The 9 T cell receptor beta chains below all came from one sample that was sequenced in a study of control samples from healthy donors and cancer patients. Clones were sequenced by immunoSEQ multiplex PCR, and TCRdb holds only the in-frame ones, with some missing. Among some 13,000 clones listed, about 76% were seen once. Specimen: formalin-fixed, paraffin-embedded tissue. Every receptor here comes from a male donor with melanoma.

This clone came up a few times. The gene calls are TRBV5-1 and TRBJ2-5; 7 bases match TRBD1. Trimming at V came to 7 bases and at J to 5 bases, leaving 8 bases not matched to a gene. CDR3 length: 13 amino acids. Germline CDR1 SGHRS, CDR2 YFSETQ. CDR3 sequence reads: CASCQGGRETQYF. CDR3 bases: TGCGCCAGCTGCCAAGGGGGCCGGGAGACCCAGTACTTC.

The chain employs TRBV6-5 and TRBJ1-2, with 11 bases fitting TRBD1. The CDR3 runs to 12 residues. With V trimmed by 8 bases and J by 6 bases, 2 bases remained unmatched. The germline V gene encodes CDR1 MNHEY and CDR2 SVGAGI. The CDR3 sequence is CASRTGGDGYTF. CDR3 coding DNA: TGTGCCAGCCGGACAGGGGGCGATGGCTACACCTTC.

The rearrangement uses TRBV29-1 and TRBJ2-7, with TRBD1 matching 9 bases. The CDR3 is made up of 12 amino acids. V was clipped by 7 bases and J by 5 bases; unmatched bases: 6. In germline, CDR1 is SQVTM, CDR2 ANQGSEA. The CDR3 nucleotides are TGCAGCGGGGGGGGACAGGGCAACGAGCAGTACTTC. It translates to CSGGGQGNEQYF.

V usage is TRBV2 and J usage is TRBJ2-7; 8 nucleotides line up with TRBD2. Germline V lookup: CDR1 SNHLY, CDR2 FYNNEI. CDR3 length: 13 residues. V shed 7 bases, J shed 6 bases, and the junction held 8 bases outside the gene matches. The CDR3 DNA follows: TGTGCCAGCAATGGACTAGCTTCGGGCGAGCAGTACTTC. Its protein is CASNGLASGEQYF.

V and J are TRBV12-3 or TRBV12-4 and TRBJ1-1; D unresolved. This CDR3 comprises 12 residues. The V end was cut by 7 bases, the J end by 11 bases, with 17 bases between. The CDR3 DNA reads TGTGCCAGCACCCTTCCCGGCGCCCCGGCTTTCTTT. Its protein product is CASTLPGAPAFF.

The chain has TRBV30 and TRBJ1-6; D is unclear. V shed 3 bases and J shed 7 bases, with 7 bases lying between them. Germline loops: CDR1 GTSNPN, CDR2 SVGIG (reference sequence). There are 12 residues in the CDR3. CDR3 nucleotide sequence: TGTGCCTGGAGAGGGCAGAATTCACCCCTCCACTTT. Encoded protein: CAWRGQNSPLHF.

On this clone itself: Other nucleotide sequences from this sample produce the same CDR3. V and J are TRBV7-9 and TRBJ2-3; a possible D gene is TRBD1 (5 bases). In germline, CDR1 is SEHNR, CDR2 FQNEAQ (reference sequence). The CDR3 runs 15 residues. V was cut by 6 bases and J by 5 bases, with 18 bases left in between. As DNA, the CDR3 is TGTGCCAGCAGAACTGGGGCAGGGCAAAGAGATACGCAGTATTTT. Protein sequence: CASRTGAGQRDTQYF.

The chain uses TRBV7-2 and TRBJ1-1; D unclear. Germline V gene data show CDR1 as SGHTA and CDR2 as FQGNSA. The ends were cut back, 1 base at V and 7 bases at J, with 7 bases in the middle. The CDR3 covers 12 residues. The CDR3 DNA is TGTGCCAGCAGCTTAGATGTGGGTGAAGCTTTCTTT. It is translated as CASSLDVGEAFF.

The chain is built from TRBV5-1 and TRBJ2-7, with TRBD1 matching over 7 bases. CDR1 and CDR2 from the germline V gene are SGHRS and YFSETQ. The CDR3 sequence is 14 residues long. V dropped 0 bases and J dropped 2; count of bases not matched to a gene: 2. Here the CDR3 reads CASSLEDRPYEQYF. In DNA, the CDR3 is TGCGCCAGCAGCTTGGAGGACAGGCCCTACGAGCAGTACTTC.